This paragraph reports one T cell receptor beta chain. The sample originates from a study of OX40 agonist ivuxolimab in advanced cancers. The wider study: Prior checkpoint blockade (anti-PD-1, anti-PD-L1 or anti-CTLA-4) was permitted; about 40% had it. Three patients responded partially, comprising one with hepatocellular carcinoma and two with cutaneous melanoma.

This CDR3 contains 15 residues. V shed 0 bases and J shed 7 bases, with 13 bases lying between them. CDR1 and CDR2 (germline): SGHRS, YFSETQ. The data were produced by immunoSEQ multiplex PCR, yet TCRdb's version contains in-frame clones alone and is incomplete. The sample lists roughly 34,000 clones, around 90% occurring once. The gene calls are TRBV5-1 and TRBJ1-4; D not resolved. This TCR was sampled from an adult with an advanced solid tumor such as melanoma, head and neck, liver or kidney cancer. Sequenced here: CD4+ or CD8+ T cells sorted from blood, sampled in a trial of the OX40 agonist ivuxolimab. This CDR3 reads CASSLGLRGSEKLFF. For the CDR3, the DNA is TGCGCCAGCAGCTTGGGTTTACGGGGTAGTGAAAAACTGTTTTTT.